This T cell receptor (beta chain) was identified during a study of T-cell memory formation after mild COVID-19. Whole-study findings and limits: For contracting clones, CD4+ ones sat mainly in CM and EM, CD8+ in EMRA.

5'RACE with constant-segment primers yielded barcoded, UMI-tagged TCR alpha and TCR beta cDNA libraries. TCRdb fed the 5' RACE reads into MiXCR, producing one record per CDR3 protein. The sample contains 300,000 to 350,000 distinct CDR3 sequences, 10% to 15% of which appear only once. Worth noting for this clonotype: Its target is not known.

The CDR3 runs to 15 residues. Germline V CDR1 and CDR2: MNHEY, SMNVEV (reference sequence). V shed 5 bases and J shed 7 bases, with 17 bases lying between them. This TCR was sampled from a man aged 18 to 30 who had mild COVID-19 (a few samples of this study predate the infection). Cell type and time point are not known. Source material: PBMCs or a T cell subset sorted from them (not recorded which). V gene TRBV27 combines with J gene TRBJ2-2; D not resolved. CDR3 sequence reads: CASSSPTQGNGELFF. In nucleotides, the CDR3 is TGTGCCAGCAGTAGCCCTACACAAGGGAACGGGGAGCTGTTTTTT.